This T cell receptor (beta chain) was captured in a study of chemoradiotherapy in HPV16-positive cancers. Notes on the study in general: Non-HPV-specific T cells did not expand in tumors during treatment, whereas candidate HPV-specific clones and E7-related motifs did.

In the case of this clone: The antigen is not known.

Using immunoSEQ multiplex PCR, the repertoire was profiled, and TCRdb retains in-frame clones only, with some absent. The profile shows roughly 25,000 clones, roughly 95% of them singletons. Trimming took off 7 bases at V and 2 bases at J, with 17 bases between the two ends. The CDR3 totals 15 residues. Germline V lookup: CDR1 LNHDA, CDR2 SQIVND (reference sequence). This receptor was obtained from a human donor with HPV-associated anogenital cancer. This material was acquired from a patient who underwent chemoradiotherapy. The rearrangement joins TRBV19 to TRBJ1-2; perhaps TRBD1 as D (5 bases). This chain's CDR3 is CASKIATTANYGYTF. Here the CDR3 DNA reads TGTGCCAGTAAAATTGCGACGACAGCCAACTATGGCTACACCTTC. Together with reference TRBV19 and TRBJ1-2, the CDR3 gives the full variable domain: DGGITQSPKYLFRKEGQNVTLSCEQNLNHDAMYWYRQDPGQGLRLIYYSQIVNDFQKGDIAEGYSVSREKKESFPLTVTSAQKNPTAFYLCASKIATTANYGYTFGSGTRLTVV.